Below, 20 T cell receptor beta chains from the same sample are listed, as sequenced in a study of control samples from healthy donors and cancer patients. Profiling relied on immunoSEQ multiplex PCR, and the TCRdb table lists in-frame clones only, not all of them. The sample consists of 350,000 to 450,000 clones, about 93% of them appearing once. Sequenced material: PBMCs. These receptors came from a man in his forties or fifties with head and neck cancer.

The chain carries TRBV5-6 and TRBJ1-4, with 9 positions matching TRBD1. The trim removed 1 base at V and 3 bases at J, leaving 4 bases unmatched. The germline V gene encodes CDR1 SGHDT and CDR2 YYEEEE. This CDR3 has 16 amino acids. This CDR3 is CASSLPRQGANEKLFF. CDR3 sequence (DNA): TGTGCCAGCAGCTTGCCTCGACAGGGGGCTAATGAAAAACTGTTTTTT.

This chain joins TRBV10-3 and TRBJ1-3; TRBD1 agrees at 10 bases. The germline V gene encodes CDR1 ENHRY and CDR2 SYGVKD. The CDR3 loop spans 20 amino acids. V shed 4 bases, J shed 5 bases, and the junction held 20 bases outside the gene matches. CDR3 DNA sequence: TGTGCCATCAGTGGGGGACAGGGGACAGTGAAGACTCTTTCCCGAAACACCATATATTTT. This encodes CAISGGQGTVKTLSRNTIYF.

The rearrangement links TRBV2 to TRBJ1-5; D may be TRBD1 (6 bases). This CDR3 is 13 amino acids long. CDR1 SNHLY and CDR2 FYNNEI come from the germline V gene. Trimming left V 9 bases short and J 6 bases short, with 15 bases between. CDR3 sequence reads: CASQGRASQPQHF. The DNA for the CDR3 is TGTGCCAGTCAGGGGAGGGCCAGTCAGCCCCAGCATTTT.

The V call is TRBV7-9, the J call TRBJ1-1; D ambiguous. This CDR3 region has 16 residues. The germline gives CDR1 SEHNR, CDR2 FQNEAQ (reference sequence). V lost 5 bases and J lost 1, with 17 bases in between. The CDR3 bases are TGTGCCAGCAGCAACAGAGAGGCAGGTGGGAACACTGAAGCTTTCTTT. This encodes CASSNREAGGNTEAFF. Variable domain in full (rest from reference TRBV7-9 and TRBJ1-1): DTGVSQNPRHKITKRGQNVTFRCDPISEHNRLYWYRQTLGQGPEFLTYFQNEAQLEKSRLLSDRFSAERPKGSFSTLEIQRTEQGDSAMYLCASSNREAGGNTEAFFGQGTRLTVV.

The genes are TRBV18 and TRBJ2-7; TRBD1 agrees at 10 bases. V was pared by 6 bases and J by 7 bases, with 6 bases of the junction left unmatched. The CDR3 is made up of 13 amino acids. CDR1 and CDR2 (germline): KGHSH, LQKENI. The CDR3 loop is CASSLGQGWEQYF. The DNA for the CDR3 is TGTGCCAGCTCTCTGGGACAGGGGTGGGAGCAGTACTTC.

As regards this clone: Other nucleotide sequences from this sample produce the same CDR3. V usage is TRBV12-3 or TRBV12-4 and J usage is TRBJ2-5, with D possibly matching TRBD1 (6 bases). CDR3 length: 13 amino acids. Deletions cut 5 bases from V and 3 bases from J, with 10 bases between. Here the CDR3 reads CASSLGTKETQYF. CDR3 bases: TGTGCCAGCAGTCTAGGGACAAAAGAGACCCAGTACTTC.

V is TRBV6-5 and J is TRBJ1-1, with no clear D. The CDR3 is made up of 16 amino acids. V gave up 0 bases and J gave up 1 base, with 12 bases separating them. Germline CDR1 and CDR2: MNHEY and SVGAGI. The chain's CDR3 is CASSYSTSVENTEAFF. CDR3 nucleotides: TGTGCCAGCAGTTACTCGACGTCGGTAGAGAACACTGAAGCTTTCTTT.

The V call is TRBV30, the J call TRBJ1-1; unclear D gene. The CDR3 covers 13 residues. V was shortened by 1 base and J by 5 bases, with 11 bases between the two germline ends. CDR1 is GTSNPN, CDR2 SVGIG, per germline (reference sequence). This chain's CDR3 is CAWSDLAGTEAFF. CDR3 DNA: TGTGCCTGGAGTGACCTAGCGGGGACTGAAGCTTTCTTT.

This sequence joins TRBV27 and TRBJ2-7, with D possibly matching TRBD1 (7 bases). In germline, CDR1 is MNHEY, CDR2 SMNVEV (reference sequence). Trimming cost V 7 bases and J 3 bases, with 25 bases left between them. This CDR3 has 17 amino acids. CDR3 residues: CASTRQGSGGKNYEQYF. The CDR3 nucleotides read TGTGCCAGCACCCGACAGGGAAGTGGGGGGAAAAACTACGAGCAGTACTTC.

The chain employs TRBV25-1 and TRBJ1-1; 7 bases fit TRBD1. With 8 bases clipped from V and 0 bases from J, the junction kept 15 bases outside the gene matches. The CDR3 is 17 amino acids. Germline assignment: CDR1 MGHDK and CDR2 SYGVNS. The chain's CDR3 is CASAPTLRGQVNTEAFF. The CDR3 DNA is TGTGCCAGCGCCCCTACACTCCGAGGACAGGTGAACACTGAAGCTTTCTTT. The entire variable domain, with the rest obtained from reference TRBV25-1 and TRBJ1-1, is as follows: EADIYQTPRYLVIGTGKKITLECSQTMGHDKMYWYQQDPGMELHLIHYSYGVNSTEKGDLSSESTVSRIRTEHFPLTLESARPSHTSQYLCASAPTLRGQVNTEAFFGQGTRLTVV.

This clone occurred once. The chain employs TRBV12-5 and TRBJ1-2, with 10 positions matching TRBD1. Germline-derived CDR1 and CDR2 are LGHNT and FRNRAP. The CDR3 totals 15 residues. J was trimmed by 8 bases and V by 5 bases; bases with no gene match: 11. The CDR3 nucleotides are TGTGCTAGTGGTCCGCGGACAGGGGGTAGTGACGGCTACACCTTC. Translating gives CASGPRTGGSDGYTF.

The CDR3 protein is CASRVPGTGFDEQYF. CDR3 sequence (DNA): TGTGCCAGCAGAGTCCCCGGGACAGGGTTTGACGAGCAGTACTTC. The chain links TRBV27 to TRBJ2-7, with 9 positions matching TRBD1. The germline CDR1 and CDR2 sequences are MNHEY and SMNVEV (reference sequence). This CDR3 has 15 amino acids. The J segment lost 5 bases and the V segment lost 6 bases, leaving 11 bases of the junction unmatched.

The chain uses TRBV7-3 and TRBJ2-2, with 9 bases matching TRBD2. CDR3 length: 15 residues. After removal of 3 bases from V and 6 bases from J, the junction contained 5 bases not matched to a gene. CDR1 is SGHTA, CDR2 FQGTGA, per germline. The CDR3 DNA reads as TGTGCCAGCAGCTTTGTAGCGGGAGTTGCCGGGGAGCTGTTTTTT. Its translation is CASSFVAGVAGELFF.

The rearrangement joins TRBV7-2 to TRBJ2-1; 9 nucleotides align to TRBD2. The CDR3 covers 15 residues. V was clipped by 7 bases and J by 9 bases; unmatched bases: 13. Per germline, CDR1 SGHTA and CDR2 FQGNSA. This chain's CDR3 is CASIPTGGRAGEQFF. The DNA of the CDR3 is TGTGCCAGCATCCCCACAGGCGGGAGGGCCGGTGAGCAGTTCTTC.

As regards this clone: Other DNA sequences in this specimen translate into the identical CDR3. This chain joins TRBV3-1 (or the pseudogene TRBV3-2) and TRBJ2-7, with D possibly TRBD2 on 7 matching bases. In germline, CDR1 is LGHDT, CDR2 YNNKEL (reference sequence). This CDR3 comprises 15 residues. Trimming shortened V by 3 bases and J by 2 bases, and 14 bases separated the two germline ends. The CDR3 nucleotides read TGTGCCAGCAGCCAGGGGGGGGGCTCCCCCTACGAGCAGTACTTC. Protein sequence: CASSQGGGSPYEQYF.

Note on this clone: One junction end disagrees with the germline gene, perhaps due to a read error. This chain connects TRBV28 to TRBJ1-2; a possible D gene is TRBD1 (6 bases). This CDR3 is 14 amino acids long. Germline CDR1 MDHEN, CDR2 SYDVKM. The CDR3 DNA follows: TGTGCCAGCGTGGGGGGGGCTTTAGGCTATGGCTATACCTTC. The encoded protein is CASVGGALGYGYTF.

CDR3 DNA: TGTGCCAGCAGCTACTTCGACATACTAAACTATGGCTACACCTTC. Its protein product is CASSYFDILNYGYTF. The J gene is TRBJ1-2, the V gene TRBV28; D is unclear. The length of the CDR3 is 15 residues. The germline gives CDR1 MDHEN, CDR2 SYDVKM. V was pared by 6 bases and J by 2 bases, with 16 bases between.

The rearrangement uses TRBV28 and TRBJ2-5, with 8 bases matching TRBD1. The CDR3 sequence is 13 residues long. Trimming cost V 8 bases and J 9 bases; bases outside gene matches: 11. Germline CDR1 is MDHEN and CDR2 is SYDVKM. The CDR3 protein is CASQDRAHHSQYF. The DNA for the CDR3 is TGTGCCAGCCAGGACAGGGCTCACCATTCCCAGTACTTC. The full variable domain, rest sourced from reference TRBV28 and TRBJ2-5, is DVKVTQSSRYLVKRTGEKVFLECVQDMDHENMFWYRQDPGLGLRLIYFSYDVKMKEKGDIPEGYSVSREKKERFSLILESASTNQTSMYLCASQDRAHHSQYFGPGTRLLVL.

This chain uses TRBV28 with TRBJ1-1; perhaps TRBD1 as D (6 bases). The CDR3 sequence is 15 residues long. V was trimmed by 0 bases and J by 1 base, leaving 9 bases between them. Looked up from germline, CDR1 is MDHEN and CDR2 is SYDVKM. CDR3 sequence reads: CASSLWGGPNTEAFF. CDR3 nucleotides: TGTGCCAGCAGTTTATGGGGGGGGCCGAACACTGAAGCTTTCTTT.

The CDR3 coding sequence is TGTGCCAGCAGCTCAAACTACGAGCAGTACTTC. This gives the protein CASSSNYEQYF. The chain links TRBV7-9 to TRBJ2-7; D is unclear. The CDR3 is 11 residues long. CDR1 is SEHNR, CDR2 FQNEAQ, per germline (reference sequence). V dropped 4 bases and J dropped 3 bases, with 4 bases sitting between them.